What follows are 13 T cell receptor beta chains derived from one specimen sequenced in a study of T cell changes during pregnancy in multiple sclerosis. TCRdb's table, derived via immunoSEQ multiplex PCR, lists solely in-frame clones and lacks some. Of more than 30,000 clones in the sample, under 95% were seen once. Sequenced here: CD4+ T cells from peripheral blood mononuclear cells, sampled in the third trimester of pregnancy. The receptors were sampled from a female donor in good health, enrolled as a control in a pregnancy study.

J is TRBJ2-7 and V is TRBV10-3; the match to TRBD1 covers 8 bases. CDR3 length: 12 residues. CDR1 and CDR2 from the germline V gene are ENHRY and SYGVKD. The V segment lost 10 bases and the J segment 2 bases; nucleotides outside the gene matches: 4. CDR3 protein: CATGTGAYEQYF. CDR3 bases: TGTGCCACCGGGACAGGAGCCTACGAGCAGTACTTC.

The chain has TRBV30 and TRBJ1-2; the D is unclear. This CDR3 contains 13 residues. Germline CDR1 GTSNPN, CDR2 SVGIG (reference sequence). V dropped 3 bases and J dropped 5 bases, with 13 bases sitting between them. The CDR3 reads CAWRTTNGYGYTF. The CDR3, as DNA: TGTGCCTGGAGGACAACAAATGGGTATGGCTACACCTTC. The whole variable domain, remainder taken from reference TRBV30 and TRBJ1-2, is SQTIHQWPATLVQPVGSPLSLECTVEGTSNPNLYWYRQAAGRGLQLLFYSVGIGQISSEVPQNLSASRPQDRQFILSSKKLLLSDSGFYLCAWRTTNGYGYTFGSGTRLTVV.

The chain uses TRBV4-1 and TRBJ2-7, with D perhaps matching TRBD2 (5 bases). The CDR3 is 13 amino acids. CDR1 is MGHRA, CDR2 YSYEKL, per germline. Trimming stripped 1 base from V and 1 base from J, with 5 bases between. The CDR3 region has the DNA TGCGCCAGCAGCCAAGGGACTTCCTACGAGCAGTACTTC. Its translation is CASSQGTSYEQYF.

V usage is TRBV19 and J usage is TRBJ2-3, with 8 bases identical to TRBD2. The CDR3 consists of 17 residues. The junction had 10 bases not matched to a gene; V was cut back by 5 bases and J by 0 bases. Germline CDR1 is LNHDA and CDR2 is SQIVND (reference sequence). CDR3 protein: CASSLAGSSSSTDTQYF. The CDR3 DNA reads TGTGCCAGTAGTTTAGCGGGGTCCTCCTCTAGCACAGATACGCAGTATTTT.

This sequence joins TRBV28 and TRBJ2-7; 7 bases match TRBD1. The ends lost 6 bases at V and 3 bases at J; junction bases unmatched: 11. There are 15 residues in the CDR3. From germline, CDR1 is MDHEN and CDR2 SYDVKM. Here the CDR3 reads CASRNPATGFYEQYF. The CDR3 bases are TGTGCCAGCAGAAACCCGGCGACAGGGTTCTACGAGCAGTACTTC.

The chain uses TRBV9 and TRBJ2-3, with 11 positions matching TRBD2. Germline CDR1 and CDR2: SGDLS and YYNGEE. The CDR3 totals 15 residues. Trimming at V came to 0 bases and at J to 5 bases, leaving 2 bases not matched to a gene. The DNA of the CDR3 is TGTGCCAGCAGCGTAGTAGCGGGGGGGCAAGATACGCAGTATTTT. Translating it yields CASSVVAGGQDTQYF.

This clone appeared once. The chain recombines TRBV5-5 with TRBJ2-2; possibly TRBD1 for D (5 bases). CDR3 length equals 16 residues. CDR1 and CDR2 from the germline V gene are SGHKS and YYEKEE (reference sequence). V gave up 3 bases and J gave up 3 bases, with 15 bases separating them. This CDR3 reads CASSSTDRQHTGELFF. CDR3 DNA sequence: TGTGCCAGCAGCTCCACTGACAGACAACACACCGGGGAGCTGTTTTTT.

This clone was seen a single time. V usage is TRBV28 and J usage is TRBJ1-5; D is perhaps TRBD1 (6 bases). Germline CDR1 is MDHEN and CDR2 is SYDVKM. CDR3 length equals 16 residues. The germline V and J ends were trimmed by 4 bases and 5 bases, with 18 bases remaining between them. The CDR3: CASSSGDQFEYQPQHF. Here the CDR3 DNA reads TGTGCCAGCAGTTCAGGGGACCAGTTTGAATATCAGCCCCAGCATTTT.

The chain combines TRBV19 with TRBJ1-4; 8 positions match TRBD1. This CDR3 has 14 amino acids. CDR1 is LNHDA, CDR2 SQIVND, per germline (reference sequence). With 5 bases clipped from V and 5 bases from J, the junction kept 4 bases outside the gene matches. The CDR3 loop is CASSSGQGNEKLFF. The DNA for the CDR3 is TGTGCCAGTAGTTCCGGACAGGGAAATGAAAAACTGTTTTTT.

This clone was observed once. CDR3 loop: CAIGTAGYEQYF. The CDR3 DNA reads TGTGCCATCGGGACAGCCGGCTACGAGCAGTACTTC. This chain uses TRBV10-3 with TRBJ2-7; 7 positions match TRBD1. CDR3 length: 12 residues. Germline loops: CDR1 ENHRY, CDR2 SYGVKD. J gave up 3 bases and V 8 bases, and 4 bases lay outside the gene matches.

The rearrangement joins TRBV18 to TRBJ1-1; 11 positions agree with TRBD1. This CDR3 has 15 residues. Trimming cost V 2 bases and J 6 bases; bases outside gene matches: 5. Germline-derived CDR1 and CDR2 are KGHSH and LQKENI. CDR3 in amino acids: CASSPSGQGASEAFF. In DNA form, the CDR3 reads TGTGCCAGCTCACCAAGTGGACAGGGGGCGTCTGAAGCTTTCTTT.

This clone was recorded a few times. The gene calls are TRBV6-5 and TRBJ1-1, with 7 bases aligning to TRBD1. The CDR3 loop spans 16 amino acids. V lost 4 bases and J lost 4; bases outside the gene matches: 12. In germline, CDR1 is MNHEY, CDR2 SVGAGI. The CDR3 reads CASSFDRETRSTEAFF. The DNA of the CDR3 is TGTGCCAGCAGTTTTGACAGGGAAACAAGGTCCACTGAAGCTTTCTTT.

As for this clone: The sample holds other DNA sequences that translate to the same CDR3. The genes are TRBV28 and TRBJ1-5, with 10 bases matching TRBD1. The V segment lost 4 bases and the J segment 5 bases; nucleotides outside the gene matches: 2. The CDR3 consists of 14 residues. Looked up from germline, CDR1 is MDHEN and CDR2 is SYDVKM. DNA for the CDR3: TGTGCCAGCAGTTCCGGACAGGGGGATCAGCCCCAGCATTTT. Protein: CASSSGQGDQPQHF.